This is a list of T cell receptor beta chains from one sample in a study of cytomegalovirus exposure and HLA in healthy donors. Sequencing was performed with immunoSEQ multiplex PCR; in TCRdb, only in-frame clones are kept and a portion is missing. The sample lists 150,000 to 190,000 clones, roughly 80% occurring once. Specimen: PBMCs. The receptor set was obtained from a man between 18 and 35 years old in good health and CMV-seronegative. The CDR3 runs from the conserved cysteine through the conserved F or W. A D gene is named only where the DNA matches it firmly. Expanded clones are given a class, and other clones once, few, many or no size at all.

J gene | D gene | clone size | V gene | CDR3 protein | CDR3 DNA
TRBJ2-7 | TRBD1 | NA | TRBV28 | CASRVDRGSSYEQYF | TGTGCCAGCAGAGTTGACAGGGGAAGCTCCTACGAGCAGTACTTC
TRBJ2-5 | NA | NA | TRBV6-1 | CASSHSTRTQYF | TGTGCCAGCAGCCACTCTACCCGGACCCAGTACTTC
TRBJ1-5 | NA | NA | TRBV5-4 | CASSSPNQPQHF | TGTGCCAGCAGCTCCCCGAATCAGCCCCAGCATTTT
TRBJ2-7 | NA | NA | TRBV6-1 | CASSRDGGSYEQYF | TGTGCCAGCAGCCGGGACGGGGGCTCCTACGAGCAGTACTTC
TRBJ2-2 | NA | few | TRBV7-8 | CASSSRQSGGELFF | TGTGCCAGCAGCTCCAGACAGTCTGGCGGGGAGCTGTTTTTT
TRBJ2-7 | NA | NA | TRBV4-3 | CASSQGLDVGEQYF | TGCGCCAGCAGCCAGGGCCTTGACGTAGGCGAGCAGTACTTC
TRBJ1-1 | NA | NA | TRBV4-1 | CASSQGREDTEAFF | TGCGCCAGCAGCCAAGGCAGGGAGGACACTGAAGCTTTCTTT
TRBJ1-2 | NA | NA | TRBV7-9 | CASSLLDYGYTF | TGTGCCAGCAGCCTCCTCGACTATGGCTACACCTTC
TRBJ1-5 | NA | once | TRBV27 | CASSLWGDQPQHF | TGTGCCAGCAGTTTATGGGGGGACCAGCCCCAGCATTTT
TRBJ2-5 | TRBD2 | NA | TRBV6-1 | CASSEWLAGDQGAQYF | TGTGCCAGCAGTGAATGGCTAGCGGGAGACCAGGGGGCCCAGTACTTC
TRBJ2-5 | TRBD1 | few | TRBV9 | CASSVGGTGGETQYF | TGTGCCAGCAGCGTAGGGGGGACAGGGGGAGAGACCCAGTACTTC
TRBJ1-6 | NA | NA | TRBV6-5 | CASRVRGGGSPLHF | TGTGCCAGTCGAGTAAGGGGGGGAGGTTCACCCCTCCACTTT
TRBJ2-3 | NA | NA | TRBV7-9 | CSSSLVSWVVARADTQYF | TGTTCCAGCAGCTTAGTTTCCTGGGTAGTTGCCCGGGCAGATACGCAGTATTTT
TRBJ2-1 | TRBD2 | NA | TRBV6-1 | CASSDEGLNNEQFF | TGTGCCAGCAGTGATGAGGGACTAAACAATGAGCAGTTCTTC
TRBJ1-5 | NA | NA | TRBV19 | CASTEGPRVPSSNQPQHF | TGTGCCAGTACCGAGGGCCCTAGGGTACCTAGTAGCAATCAGCCCCAGCATTTT
TRBJ2-6 | NA | few | TRBV5-1 | CASSTVESGSGANVLTF | TGCGCCAGCAGCACGGTGGAATCGGGCTCTGGGGCCAACGTCCTGACTTTC
TRBJ2-1 | TRBD2 | NA | TRBV9 | CASSGTSGLSSYNEQFF | TGTGCCAGCAGCGGGACTAGCGGGTTGAGCTCCTACAATGAGCAGTTCTTC
TRBJ2-7 | NA | NA | TRBV9 | CASSVAGDYEQYF | TGTGCCAGCAGCGTAGCGGGAGACTACGAGCAGTACTTC
TRBJ2-7 | NA | NA | TRBV10-2 | CASSESSYEQYF | TGCGCCAGCAGTGAGTCTAGCTACGAGCAGTACTTC
TRBJ2-2 | TRBD2 | NA | TRBV5-6 | CASSLRLAGAGELFF | TGTGCCAGCAGCCTTAGACTAGCGGGAGCCGGGGAGCTGTTTTTT
TRBJ2-7 | TRBD2 | NA | TRBV7-2 | CASSHSGRSSYEQYF | TGTGCCAGCAGCCATAGCGGGAGGAGCTCCTACGAGCAGTACTTC
TRBJ2-7 | NA | NA | TRBV11-2 | CASSSRVRDFYYEQYF | TGTGCCAGCAGCTCCCGGGTGAGAGACTTCTACTACGAGCAGTACTTC
TRBJ2-3 | TRBD2 | NA | TRBV28 | CASSSSGRGLLTDTQYF | TGTGCCAGCTCTTCTAGCGGGAGGGGCCTTCTCACAGATACGCAGTATTTT
TRBJ2-2 | NA | few | TRBV5-1 | CASSSGTLNTGELFF | TGCGCCAGCAGCTCCGGGACTTTGAACACCGGGGAGCTGTTTTTT
TRBJ2-7 | TRBD2 | NA | TRBV30 | CACNGLAAYEQYF | TGTGCCTGTAACGGACTAGCGGCCTACGAGCAGTACTTC
TRBJ2-1 | NA | once | TRBV7-2 | CASSLVGGGYNEQFF | TGTGCCAGCAGCTTAGTAGGGGGGGGATACAATGAGCAGTTCTTC
TRBJ1-4 | NA | NA | TRBV7-2 | CASSSQTGPNEKLFF | TGTGCCAGCAGCTCTCAGACAGGCCCTAATGAAAAACTGTTTTTT
TRBJ2-3 | TRBD2 | NA | TRBV7-9 | CASSQDLAGGPDTQYF | TGCGCCAGCAGCCAAGATCTAGCGGGAGGGCCAGATACGCAGTATTTT
TRBJ2-5 | TRBD2 | NA | TRBV10-1 | CASSPGLAGEETQYF | TGCGCCAGCAGCCCTGGACTAGCGGGAGAAGAGACCCAGTACTTC
TRBJ1-2 | NA | NA | TRBV30 | CAWRLYEAPGNYGYTF | TGTGCCTGGAGACTCTATGAGGCCCCGGGGAACTATGGCTACACCTTC
TRBJ2-7 | TRBD2 | NA | TRBV7-2 | CASSLTSGRKSYEQYF | TGTGCCAGCAGCCTGACTAGCGGGAGGAAATCCTACGAGCAGTACTTC
TRBJ2-1 | NA | NA | TRBV25-1 | CASSAYLDYLSSYNEQFF | TGTGCCAGCAGCGCCTATCTTGACTACCTGAGCTCCTACAATGAGCAGTTCTTC
TRBJ2-7 | NA | NA | TRBV5-1 | CASSLGARVASEQYF | TGCGCCAGCAGCTTGGGGGCGCGCGTCGCGAGCGAGCAGTACTTC
TRBJ2-5 | NA | NA | TRBV15 | CATGETEGRQETQYF | TGTGCCACCGGCGAAACCGAGGGCCGCCAAGAGACCCAGTACTTC
TRBJ2-2 | NA | NA | TRBV7-8 | CASSPSVWSKNTGELFF | TGTGCCAGCAGCCCCTCGGTTTGGTCCAAGAACACCGGGGAGCTGTTTTTT
TRBJ2-5 | NA | NA | TRBV30 | CAWSVRSGETQYF | TGTGCCTGGAGTGTGAGGTCCGGAGAGACCCAGTACTTC
TRBJ1-6 | NA | once | TRBV18 | CASSPPLTGSPLHF | TGTGCCAGCTCACCACCGCTAACGGGGTCACCCCTCCACTTT
TRBJ1-5 | NA | NA | TRBV19 | CATTGGDGNQPQHF | TGTGCCACCACAGGAGGGGACGGCAATCAGCCCCAGCATTTT
TRBJ2-2 | TRBD1 | NA | TRBV5-1 | CASSSGQDTGELFF | TGCGCCAGCAGCTCAGGACAGGACACCGGGGAGCTGTTTTTT
TRBJ2-7 | NA | NA | TRBV15 | CATSTTSDSYEQYF | TGTGCCACCTCTACTACAAGTGACTCCTACGAGCAGTACTTC
TRBJ2-1 | NA | NA | TRBV29-1 | CTFGNEYNEQFF | TGCACGTTCGGGAACGAATACAATGAGCAGTTCTTC
TRBJ2-7 | NA | NA | TRBV11-2 | CASRGGAHEQYF | TGTGCCAGCAGAGGGGGGGCCCACGAGCAGTACTTC
TRBJ2-5 | NA | NA | TRBV21-1 | CASSKGGAQIHF | TGTGCCAGCAGCAAAGGCGGGGCCCAAATTCACTTC
TRBJ1-2 | NA | NA | TRBV27 | CASSLVHLGVQYGYTF | TGTGCCAGCAGTTTGGTCCACTTAGGGGTCCAATATGGCTACACCTTC
TRBJ1-5 | NA | NA | TRBV5-1 | CASKRTVSSGQPQHF | TGCGCCAGCAAAAGGACAGTTTCTTCGGGACAGCCCCAGCATTTT
TRBJ2-7 | TRBD2 | NA | TRBV5-4 | CASSLAVSGPYEQYF | TGTGCCAGCAGCTTGGCGGTTAGCGGGCCCTACGAGCAGTACTTC
TRBJ2-7 | TRBD1 | NA | TRBV10-3 | CAISDLAGQGKAGSYEQYF | TGTGCCATCAGTGATCTCGCGGGACAGGGGAAAGCGGGGTCCTACGAGCAGTACTTC
TRBJ2-7 | TRBD2 | NA | TRBV5-4 | CASSLAGEGKQYF | TGTGCCAGCAGCTTGGCCGGGGAGGGCAAGCAGTACTTC
TRBJ2-5 | TRBD2 | NA | TRBV7-9 | CASSSLLAAQETQYF | TGTGCCAGCAGCTCATTACTAGCGGCCCAAGAGACCCAGTACTTC
TRBJ2-7 | TRBD2 | NA | TRBV7-6 | CASGTGTRAYEQYF | TGTGCCAGCGGAACCGGGACTAGGGCCTACGAGCAGTACTTC